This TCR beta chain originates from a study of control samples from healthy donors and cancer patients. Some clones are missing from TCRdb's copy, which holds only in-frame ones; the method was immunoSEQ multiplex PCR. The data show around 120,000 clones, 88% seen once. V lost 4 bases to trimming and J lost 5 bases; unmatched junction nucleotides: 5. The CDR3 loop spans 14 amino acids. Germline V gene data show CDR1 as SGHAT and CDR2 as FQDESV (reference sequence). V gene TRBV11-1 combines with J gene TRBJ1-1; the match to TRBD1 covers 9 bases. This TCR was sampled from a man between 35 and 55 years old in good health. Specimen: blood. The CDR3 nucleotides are TGTGCCAGCAGCTCGGACAGGGGTGGAACTGAAGCTTTCTTT. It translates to CASSSDRGGTEAFF.